This T cell receptor beta chain stems from a study of blood T cells in healthy people across ages. Worth noting for this clonotype: The antigen remains unidentified.

Then a second PCR, running about 6 to 11 cycles, was carried out with a sample-barcoded 5' primer and a J-beta primer mix. Each of the cDNA molecules was tagged by a template-switch adaptor with 12 random nucleotides. TCRdb re-called the 5' RACE reads with MiXCR, one entry per CDR3 protein. The sample holds about 1.8 million distinct CDR3 sequences, 40% to 55% seen once. About 9.6 milliliters of peripheral blood were drawn from each donor into EDTA-treated tubes. The CDR3 is 15 amino acids. With 7 bases removed from V and 13 bases from J, the gap between germline ends came to 26 bases. Study-wide results and limits: Strong correlation existed between TCR beta diversity and naive T cell percentage. Per million T cells, TCR beta diversity dropped about linearly as age rose.

The V call is TRBV12-3 or TRBV12-4, the J call TRBJ2-1; D is perhaps TRBD2 (6 bases). This TCR derives from a woman aged 40-49 years in good health. Sequenced: blood. The CDR3 reads CASTRRVAEGETQFF. CDR3 nucleotides: TGTGCCAGCACCCGGAGGGTAGCGGAGGGAGAGACCCAGTTCTTC.